This T cell receptor (beta chain) was recorded in a study of T cell responses to AZD1222 COVID-19 vaccine. About the study: Some second doses came at about 4 weeks and others at about 12 weeks; these were pooled.

V lost 4 bases and J 1 base, leaving 10 bases between the germline ends. This CDR3 is built from 14 residues. Germline CDR1 and CDR2: ENHRY and SYGVKD. This clone was seen more than once but under ten times. Antigen specificity is unknown. General study points: Clonal diversity may have been underestimated, and the donors were mostly white British, with more females than males. Spike-specific TCR depth and breadth grew after two AZD1222 doses. AZD1222 recipients seropositive at baseline numbered only 5 to 7.

This table comes from immunoSEQ multiplex PCR, and its TCRdb copy is limited to in-frame clones, with some not included. The table records around 120,000 clones, approximately 89% of them present only once. The sequence derives from an adult in good health. V is TRBV10-3 and J is TRBJ1-1; D is unclear. The source was peripheral blood, collected on day 0 of AZD1222 vaccination. The CDR3 spells CAISVDGSNTEAFF. CDR3 DNA: TGTGCCATCAGTGTAGATGGATCGAACACTGAAGCTTTCTTT.